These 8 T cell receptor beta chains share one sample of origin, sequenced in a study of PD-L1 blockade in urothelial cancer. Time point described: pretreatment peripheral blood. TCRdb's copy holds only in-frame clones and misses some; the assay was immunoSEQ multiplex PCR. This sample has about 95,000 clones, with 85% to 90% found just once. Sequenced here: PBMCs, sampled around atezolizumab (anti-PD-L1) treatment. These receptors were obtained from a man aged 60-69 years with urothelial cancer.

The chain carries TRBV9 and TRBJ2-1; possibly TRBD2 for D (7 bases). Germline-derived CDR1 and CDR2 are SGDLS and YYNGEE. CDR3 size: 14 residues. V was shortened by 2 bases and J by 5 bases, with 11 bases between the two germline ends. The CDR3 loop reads CASSVAGANNEQFF. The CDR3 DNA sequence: TGTGCCAGCAGCGTCGCGGGGGCCAACAATGAGCAGTTCTTC.

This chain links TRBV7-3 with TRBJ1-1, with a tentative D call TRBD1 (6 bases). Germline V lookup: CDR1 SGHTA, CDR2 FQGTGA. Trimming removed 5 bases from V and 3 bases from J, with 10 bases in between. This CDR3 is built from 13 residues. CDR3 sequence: CASSPPGDTEAFF. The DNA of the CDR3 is TGTGCCAGCAGCCCCCCAGGGGACACTGAAGCTTTCTTT. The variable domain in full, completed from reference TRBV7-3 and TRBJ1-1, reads GAGVSQTPSNKVTEKGKYVELRCDPISGHTALYWYRQSLGQGPEFLIYFQGTGAADDSGLPNDRFFAVRPEGSVSTLKIQRTERGDSAVYLCASSPPGDTEAFFGQGTRLTVV.

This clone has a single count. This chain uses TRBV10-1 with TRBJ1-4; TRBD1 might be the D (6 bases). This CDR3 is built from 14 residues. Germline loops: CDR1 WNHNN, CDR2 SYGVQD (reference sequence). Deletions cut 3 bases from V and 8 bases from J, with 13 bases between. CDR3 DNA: TGCGCCAGCAGTGATTCGATCAGGGGAGAAAAACTGTTTTTT. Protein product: CASSDSIRGEKLFF.

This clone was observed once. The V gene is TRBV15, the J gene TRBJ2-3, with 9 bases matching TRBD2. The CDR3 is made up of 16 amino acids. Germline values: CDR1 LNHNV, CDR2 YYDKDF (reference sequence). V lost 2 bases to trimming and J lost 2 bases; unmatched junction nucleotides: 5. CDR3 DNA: TGTGCCACCAGCAGACCCGCGGGGGGGCCCACAGATACGCAGTATTTT. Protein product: CATSRPAGGPTDTQYF.

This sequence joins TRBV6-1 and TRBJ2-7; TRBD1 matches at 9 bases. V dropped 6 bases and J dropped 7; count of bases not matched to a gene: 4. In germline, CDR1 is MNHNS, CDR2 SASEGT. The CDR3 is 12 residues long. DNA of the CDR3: TGTGCCAGCAGAGCCGGGACAGGGGAGCAGTACTTC. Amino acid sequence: CASRAGTGEQYF.

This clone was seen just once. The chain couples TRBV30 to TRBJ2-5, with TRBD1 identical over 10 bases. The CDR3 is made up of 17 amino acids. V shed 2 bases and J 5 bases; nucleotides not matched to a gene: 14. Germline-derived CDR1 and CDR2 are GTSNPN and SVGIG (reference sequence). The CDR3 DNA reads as TGTGCCTGGAGTCCCATGGGGACAGGGGACATCGGGGAGACCCAGTACTTC. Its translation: CAWSPMGTGDIGETQYF.

The CDR3 sequence is CASSEEGKLFF. CDR3 DNA: TGTGCCAGCAGTGAAGAGGGAAAACTGTTTTTT. The genes are TRBV25-1 and TRBJ1-4, with unresolved D. The CDR3 is 11 residues long. V shed 2 bases and J shed 10 bases, with 5 bases lying between them. Per germline, CDR1 MGHDK and CDR2 SYGVNS.

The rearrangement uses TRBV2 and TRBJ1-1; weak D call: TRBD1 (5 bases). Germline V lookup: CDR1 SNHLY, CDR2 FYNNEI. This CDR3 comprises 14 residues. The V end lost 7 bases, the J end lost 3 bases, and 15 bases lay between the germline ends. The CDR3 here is CASIWARDYTEAFF. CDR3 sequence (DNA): TGTGCCAGCATCTGGGCCAGGGACTACACTGAAGCTTTCTTT.